This TCR beta chain was sequenced for a study of T-cell memory formation after mild COVID-19. For the study at large: In these data, TCR clusters were largely donor specific.

5'RACE with constant-segment primers yielded barcoded, UMI-tagged TCR alpha and TCR beta cDNA libraries. TCRdb recomputed calls from the 5' RACE reads with MiXCR, one row per CDR3 protein. The data show about 400,000 distinct CDR3 sequences, approximately 15% seen once. V lost 4 bases to trimming and J lost 4 bases, with 11 bases between them. The CDR3 sequence is 13 residues long. From germline, CDR1 is SGHDT and CDR2 YYEEEE. This TCR came from a man aged 18 to 30 who had mild COVID-19 (a few samples of this study predate the infection). Cell type and time point are not known. The chain has TRBV5-6 and TRBJ1-1; no clear D gene. The source material was PBMCs or a T cell subset sorted from them (not recorded which). The CDR3 region is CASSGGWGTEAFF. CDR3 in DNA: TGTGCCAGCAGCGGCGGTTGGGGCACTGAAGCTTTCTTT.